Described below is a single TCR beta chain sequence and its context. Its antigen is unidentified. The data are from a study of molecular identifiers for immune sequencing clone quantification. The CDR3 runs to 13 residues. V was clipped by 3 bases and J by 2 bases, with 6 bases between them. Per the germline V gene, CDR1 is SGDLS and CDR2 is YYNGEE. For naive CD8 T cells, sorting used the CD8+CD4-CCR7+CD45RA+ phenotype. Each CDR3 protein gets one entry after TCRdb re-called the PCR reads with MiXCR. The sample has over 600,000 distinct CDR3 sequences; 20% are singletons. Points from the study as a whole: Among effectors, clones above 20 RNA copies held over 98% of molecules; among naive cells, under 1%. Identical barcode-sharing TCR molecules could lead to underestimated sizes for highly expanded clones. Spiked Jurkat TCR RNA originating from one cell could reportedly be identified amid more than 800,000 naive cells.

This clonotype was obtained from a human donor in good health. Some libraries in this study had Jurkat cell RNA spiked in. The chain is built from TRBV9 and TRBJ2-1; either TRBD1 or TRBD2 may supply D (5 bases each). Sequencing used naive CD8+ T cells from blood, with Jurkat cell RNA spiked in. As for subset: FACS-sorted CD8+CD4-CCR7+CD45RA+ naive T cells. CDR3 sequence: CASSGGTYNEQFF. In DNA form, the CDR3 reads TGTGCCAGCAGCGGGGGGACCTACAATGAGCAGTTCTTC.